These T cell receptor beta chains were read from a single sample in a study of T cells in Graves' hyperthyroidism and ophthalmopathy. TCRdb fed the multiplex PCR reads into MiXCR, producing one record per CDR3 protein. Here the sample spans about 380,000 distinct CDR3 sequences, 18% being singletons. The sample comprised blood. The receptors stem from a man between 18 and 35 years old with Graves' ophthalmopathy. CDR3s include the opening cysteine and the closing phenylalanine or tryptophan. D genes are given only for firm matches. Some rows mark clone size as missing; the rest say once, few, many or name a class of expanded clone.

V gene: TRBV3-1
clone size: many
D gene: NA
J gene: TRBJ1-4
CDR3 protein: CASSRGEKLFF
CDR3 DNA: TGTGCCAGCAGCAGAGGTGAAAAACTGTTTTTT

V gene: TRBV10-3
clone size: few
D gene: TRBD1
J gene: TRBJ1-5
CDR3 protein: CAISGTGPSLSAQHF
CDR3 DNA: TGTGCCATCAGTGGGACAGGGCCTAGCCTCTCCGCCCAGCATTTT

V gene: TRBV6-1
clone size: many
D gene: NA
J gene: TRBJ2-7
CDR3 protein: CASGLARTYEQYF
CDR3 DNA: TGTGCCAGCGGCCTAGCGCGGACCTACGAGCAGTACTTC

V gene: TRBV11-3
clone size: NA
D gene: TRBD1
J gene: TRBJ1-1
CDR3 protein: CASSLIGQGTEAFF
CDR3 DNA: TGTGCCAGCAGCTTGATAGGACAGGGCACTGAAGCTTTCTTT

V gene: TRBV7-6
clone size: many
D gene: TRBD1
J gene: TRBJ1-1
CDR3 protein: CASSLAMGTGAVVSTEAFF
CDR3 DNA: TGTGCCAGCAGCTTAGCGATGGGGACAGGGGCGGTTGTGAGCACTGAAGCTTTCTTT

V gene: TRBV19
clone size: few
D gene: NA
J gene: TRBJ1-1
CDR3 protein: CASSTQGVPEAFF
CDR3 DNA: TGTGCCAGTAGTACACAGGGAGTACCTGAAGCTTTCTTT

V gene: TRBV28
clone size: NA
D gene: NA
J gene: TRBJ2-7
CDR3 protein: CASVSVGFGGEQYF
CDR3 DNA: TGTGCCAGCGTATCGGTGGGCTTCGGGGGCGAGCAGTACTTC

V gene: TRBV4-1
clone size: NA
D gene: TRBD1
J gene: TRBJ2-2
CDR3 protein: CASSQTGVGLFF
CDR3 DNA: TGTGCCAGCAGCCAGACAGGGGTGGGGCTGTTTTTT

V gene: TRBV25-1
clone size: NA
D gene: TRBD1
J gene: TRBJ1-6
CDR3 protein: CASSGQGDRSPLHF
CDR3 DNA: TGTGCCAGCAGTGGACAGGGCGATAGATCACCCCTCCACTTT

V gene: TRBV3-1
clone size: many
D gene: NA
J gene: TRBJ1-2
CDR3 protein: CASSHDYYALYGYTF
CDR3 DNA: TGTGCCAGCAGCCATGACTACTATGCACTCTATGGCTACACCTTC

V gene: TRBV2
clone size: many
D gene: TRBD1
J gene: TRBJ1-2
CDR3 protein: CASSEPWQGALYGYTF
CDR3 DNA: TGTGCCAGCAGTGAGCCCTGGCAGGGGGCCCTCTATGGCTACACCTTC

V gene: TRBV9
clone size: few
D gene: TRBD2
J gene: TRBJ2-7
CDR3 protein: CASGGESSYEQYF
CDR3 DNA: TGTGCCAGCGGGGGGGAAAGCTCCTACGAGCAGTACTTC